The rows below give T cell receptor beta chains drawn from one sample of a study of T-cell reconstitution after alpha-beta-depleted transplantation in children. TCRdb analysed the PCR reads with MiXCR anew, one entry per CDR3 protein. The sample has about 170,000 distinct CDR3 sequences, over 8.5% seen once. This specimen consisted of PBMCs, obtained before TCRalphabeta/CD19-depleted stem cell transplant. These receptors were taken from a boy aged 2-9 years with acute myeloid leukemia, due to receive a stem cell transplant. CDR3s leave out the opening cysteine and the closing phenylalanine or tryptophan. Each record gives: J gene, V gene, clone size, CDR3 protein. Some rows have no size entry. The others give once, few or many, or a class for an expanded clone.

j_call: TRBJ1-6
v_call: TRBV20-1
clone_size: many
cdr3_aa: SATDLNSPLH

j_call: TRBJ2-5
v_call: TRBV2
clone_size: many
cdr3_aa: ASSELAGALQETQY

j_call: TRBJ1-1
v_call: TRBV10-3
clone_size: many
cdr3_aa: AISASNTEAF

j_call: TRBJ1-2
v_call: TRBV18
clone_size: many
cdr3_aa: ASSPPGQGPYGYT

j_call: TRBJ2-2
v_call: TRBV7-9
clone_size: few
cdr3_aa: ASSLDFTGVDTGELF

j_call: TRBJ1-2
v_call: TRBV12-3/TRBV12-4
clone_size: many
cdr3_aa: ASTRDRDYGYT

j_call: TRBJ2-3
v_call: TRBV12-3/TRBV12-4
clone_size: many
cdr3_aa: ASSDYLGTDTQY

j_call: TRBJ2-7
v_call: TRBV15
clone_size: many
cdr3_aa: ATSRDPSASYEQY

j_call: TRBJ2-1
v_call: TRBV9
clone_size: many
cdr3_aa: ASSVAGAGGYNEQF

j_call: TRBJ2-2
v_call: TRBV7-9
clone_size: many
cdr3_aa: ASSIMGIQGELF

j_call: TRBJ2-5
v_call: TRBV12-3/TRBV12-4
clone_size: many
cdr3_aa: ASTIGETQY

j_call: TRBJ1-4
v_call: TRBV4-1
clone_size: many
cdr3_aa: ASSSPVQRMNEKLF

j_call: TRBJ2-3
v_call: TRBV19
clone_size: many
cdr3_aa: ATNYEGNRYTDTQY

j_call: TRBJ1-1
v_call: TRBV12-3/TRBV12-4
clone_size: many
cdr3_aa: ASSNFFTEAF

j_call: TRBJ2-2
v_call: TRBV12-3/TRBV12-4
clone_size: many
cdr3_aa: ASRTTPNTGELF

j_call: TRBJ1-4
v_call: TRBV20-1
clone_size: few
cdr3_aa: CAPTRQLGTTNEKLF

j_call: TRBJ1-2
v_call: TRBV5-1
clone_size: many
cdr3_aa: ASSLASGIGYT

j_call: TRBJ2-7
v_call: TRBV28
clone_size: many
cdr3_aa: ASRVGQFYEQY

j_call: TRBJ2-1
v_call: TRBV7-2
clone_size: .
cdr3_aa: ASAQMEAGYYNEQF

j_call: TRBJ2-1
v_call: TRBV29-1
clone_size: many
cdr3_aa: SVRTRVGVGEQF

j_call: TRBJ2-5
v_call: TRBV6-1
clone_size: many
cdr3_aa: ASSEESQY

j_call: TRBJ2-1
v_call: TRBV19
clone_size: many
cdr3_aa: ASSFRIAYNEQF

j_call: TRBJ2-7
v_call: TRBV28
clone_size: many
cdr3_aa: ASSRLAGAYEQY